A selection of T cell receptor beta chains follows, all from one sample in a study of blood T cell repertoires in COVID-19. Using immunoSEQ multiplex PCR, the repertoire was profiled, and TCRdb retains in-frame clones only, with some absent. The sample consists of more than 95,000 clones, about nine tenths of them appearing once. Material: peripheral blood. All receptors come from a human donor with active COVID-19. The donor label of this sample is uncertain. Both conserved end residues are part of each CDR3. The D gene is left open where the match is weak. Clone sizes are given selectively: once, few, many, or a class where the clone is expanded.

clone_size	d_call	v_call	j_call	cdr3_nt	cdr3_aa
NA	TRBD2	TRBV9	TRBJ2-7	TGTGCCAGCAGCTCCTCTCCCGGGACTAGCGGGGGGCCCTACGAGCAGTACTTC	CASSSSPGTSGGPYEQYF
once	TRBD1	TRBV9	TRBJ2-7	TGTGCCAGCAGCGAGACAGGGAACTCCTACGAGCAGTACTTC	CASSETGNSYEQYF
NA	NA	TRBV9	TRBJ2-1	TGTGCCAGCAGCGGACCCACGGGTGGCTCCTACAATGAGCAGTTCTTC	CASSGPTGGSYNEQFF
NA	TRBD2	TRBV4-3	TRBJ2-5	TGCGCCAGCAGCCCGGGACTAGCGGGGGGAGAGACCCAGTACTTC	CASSPGLAGGETQYF
NA	NA	TRBV2	TRBJ2-2	TGTGCCAGCATACGGAGGGGGGGCACCGGGGAGCTGTTTTTT	CASIRRGGTGELFF
NA	NA	TRBV30	TRBJ2-7	TGTGCCTGGGGACAGCAAGCCTACGAGCAGTACTTC	CAWGQQAYEQYF
once	NA	TRBV4-2	TRBJ2-7	TGTGCCAGCAGCCTGAACATCGGGAATCAGGGGATGGGTTACGAGCAGTACTTC	CASSLNIGNQGMGYEQYF
few	TRBD1	TRBV18	TRBJ2-7	TGTGCCAGCTCAGTAAACCGGGACAGGCCCTACGAGCAGTACTTC	CASSVNRDRPYEQYF
NA	TRBD2	TRBV7-3	TRBJ2-1	TGTGCCAGCAGCTTAGTCCGGACTAGCTACAATGAGCAGTTCTTC	CASSLVRTSYNEQFF
NA	TRBD2	TRBV19	TRBJ2-6	TGTGCCAGTAGTATCGATGGGGGGGTTGACTCTGGGGCCAACGTCCTGACTTTC	CASSIDGGVDSGANVLTF
once	NA	TRBV5-1	TRBJ1-2	TGCGCCAGCAGCAATGACAGGATTGATGGCTACACCTTC	CASSNDRIDGYTF
NA	NA	TRBV3-1/TRBV3-2	TRBJ2-5	TGTGCCAGCAGCTACTTCAAGGTCGGGTTAGAGACCCAGTACTTC	CASSYFKVGLETQYF
NA	NA	TRBV6-2/TRBV6-3	TRBJ2-6	TGTGCCAGTAGTCGTTGGGGGGGCGAAGGGGCCAACGTCCTGACTTTC	CASSRWGGEGANVLTF
NA	TRBD1	TRBV7-6	TRBJ1-5	TGTGCCAGCAGCTTAGCGCTATCAGACAGGGGAATTCGGCAGCCCCAGCATTTT	CASSLALSDRGIRQPQHF
NA	NA	TRBV19	TRBJ1-5	TGTGCCAGTAGACCCCCCGGGGGCAATCAGCCCCAGCATTTT	CASRPPGGNQPQHF
NA	NA	TRBV6-5	TRBJ2-5	TGTGCCAGCAGTCAGACTCTCTATCGTGAGACCCAGTACTTC	CASSQTLYRETQYF
NA	TRBD1	TRBV6-6	TRBJ1-1	TGTGCCAGCGGGACAGGGTGGGGAACTGAAGCTTTCTTT	CASGTGWGTEAFF
once	NA	TRBV5-1	TRBJ2-3	TGCGCCAGCAGCTTGGCGCTAGCTCTTACAGATACGCAGTATTTT	CASSLALALTDTQYF
once	TRBD1	TRBV6-6	TRBJ2-2	TGTGCCAGCGCGCCCCCGGGACAGGTCACCGGGGAGCTGTTTTTT	CASAPPGQVTGELFF
many	NA	TRBV4-3	TRBJ1-6	TGCGCCAGCAGCCAAGTTGGGGGGTTGGGGTCACCCCTCCACTTT	CASSQVGGLGSPLHF
NA	NA	TRBV6-1	TRBJ1-2	TGTGCCAGCAGTGAGGGGGACACCACCTCACTTCACTTC	CASSEGDTTSLHF
few	TRBD1	TRBV19	TRBJ2-2	TGTGCCAGTAGACCGTCTCGGGACAGGGACACCGGGGAGCTGTTTTTT	CASRPSRDRDTGELFF
NA	TRBD2	TRBV5-4	TRBJ2-5	TGTGCCAGCAGCTTGGGACTAGCTAAACAAGAGACCCAGTACTTC	CASSLGLAKQETQYF
NA	NA	TRBV28	TRBJ1-5	TGTGCCAGCAACCCACAGGGCTTTAATCAGCCCCAGCATTTT	CASNPQGFNQPQHF
NA	NA	TRBV2	TRBJ1-3	TGTGCCAGCAGTGACGGGGGTAAGGCTGGAAACACCATATATTTT	CASSDGGKAGNTIYF
NA	TRBD2	TRBV5-6	TRBJ2-7	TGTGCCAGCAGCTTAACGAAGGGACTAGCCGCCTACGAGCAGTACTTC	CASSLTKGLAAYEQYF
NA	NA	TRBV7-8	TRBJ2-3	TGTGCCAGCAGCTTAGGAGGCCCCGGGTATACGCAGTATTTT	CASSLGGPGYTQYF
NA	NA	TRBV21-1	TRBJ2-1	TGTGCCAGCAGCACCCTCCTGACAGGGCCGGGCTCCTACAATGAGCAGTTCTTC	CASSTLLTGPGSYNEQFF
once	NA	TRBV9	TRBJ1-6	TGTGCCAGCAGCGACAGGGTCGGCTCCTATAATTCACCCCTCCACTTT	CASSDRVGSYNSPLHF
once	TRBD1	TRBV6-5	TRBJ1-5	TGTGCCAGCAGTTTGGACAGGGGCAATCAGCCCCAGCATTTT	CASSLDRGNQPQHF
once	TRBD1	TRBV6-6	TRBJ1-6	TGTGCCAGCAGTTACTCAGGGCAGGGGGGCTCACCCCTCCACTTT	CASSYSGQGGSPLHF
NA	TRBD1	TRBV6-1	TRBJ1-1	TGTGCCAGCAGTTTCGGGACAGGGGGCCTCACTGAAGCTTTCTTT	CASSFGTGGLTEAFF
few	NA	TRBV5-1	TRBJ1-1	TGCGCCAGCAGCTTGGTGGGCAGGGTCGGGACTGAAGCTTTCTTT	CASSLVGRVGTEAFF
few	NA	TRBV5-6	TRBJ1-5	TGTGCCAGCAGCTTGGGTTTGGGACAACCTCAGCCCCAGCATTTT	CASSLGLGQPQPQHF
NA	NA	TRBV15	TRBJ2-1	TGTGCCACCAGCAGAGATCAGGGGAATGAGCAGTTCTTC	CATSRDQGNEQFF
once	TRBD1	TRBV5-1	TRBJ2-7	TGCGCCAGCACCTCACAAGGGACAGGGGGCTACGAGCAGTACTTC	CASTSQGTGGYEQYF
NA	TRBD2	TRBV5-1	TRBJ2-5	TGCGCCAGCAGCTTGGCCGGGACTAGCGCTCAAGAGACCCAGTACTTC	CASSLAGTSAQETQYF
NA	NA	TRBV19	TRBJ2-5	TGTGCCAGTAGTCGGACACCGATTTTCCAAGAGACCCAGTACTTC	CASSRTPIFQETQYF
NA	TRBD1	TRBV5-1	TRBJ2-7	TGCGCCAGCAGCTGGGACAGACCGTCCTACGAGCAGTACTTC	CASSWDRPSYEQYF
NA	TRBD1	TRBV6-4	TRBJ2-1	TGTGCCAGCAGTGACCCAGGATGGGGGACAGGGAGTGGCAATGAGCAGTTCTTC	CASSDPGWGTGSGNEQFF
NA	NA	TRBV5-1	TRBJ2-5	TGCGCCAGCAGCTACAAACTAAAGCCCCAAGAGACCCAGTACTTC	CASSYKLKPQETQYF
NA	NA	TRBV28	TRBJ2-3	TGTGCCAGCAGTTTCCCCACAATTTCCACAGATACGCAGTATTTT	CASSFPTISTDTQYF
NA	NA	TRBV7-9	TRBJ2-7	TGTGCCAGCAGCTTAGCACAGGGAAATATTAACGAGCAGTACTTC	CASSLAQGNINEQYF
NA	TRBD2	TRBV7-2	TRBJ2-1	TGTGCCAGCAGCTTAGGGTCGGGGGGTCGTGTCAATGAGCAGTTCTTC	CASSLGSGGRVNEQFF
NA	TRBD2	TRBV6-4	TRBJ2-1	TGTGCCAGCAGTACCTCGGCGGGGGACTCCTACAATGAGCAGTTCTTC	CASSTSAGDSYNEQFF
NA	TRBD1	TRBV4-3	TRBJ2-7	TGCGCCAGCAGCCAAGCCCAACAGGGGGCGGGTGAGCAGTACTTC	CASSQAQQGAGEQYF
NA	TRBD1	TRBV7-8	TRBJ1-4	TGTGCCAGCAGCGAGACAGGGCGCGGGACAACTAATGAAAAACTGTTTTTT	CASSETGRGTTNEKLFF
NA	NA	TRBV3-1/TRBV3-2	TRBJ1-5	TGTGCCAGCAGCCAAGTGGCAGGAAACAATCAGCCCCAGCATTTT	CASSQVAGNNQPQHF